The clone carrying this TCR beta chain was found many times. Its antigen is currently unknown. The CDR3 consists of 14 residues. V shed 6 bases and J 2 bases; nucleotides not matched to a gene: 6. Germline CDR1 is SQVTM and CDR2 is ANQGSEA. TCR beta CDR3 sequences were amplified from RNA transcripts. The HTBI set primed first-round TCR CDR3 RT-PCR. From the multiplex PCR reads, TCRdb called clonotypes with MiXCR, one entry per CDR3 protein. The sample records under 650,000 distinct CDR3 sequences, around 15% being singletons. This record belongs to a study of T cells in Graves' hyperthyroidism and ophthalmopathy. General study findings and limits: Ophthalmopathy cases were set apart from stable hyperthyroidism by a 13 V-J model.

Subjects aged 18 to 65 presented with newly diagnosed hyperthyroidism of less than 2 months' duration. Material: blood. The sequence derives from a woman aged 25 to 39 with Graves' hyperthyroidism. The V and J genes are TRBV29-1 and TRBJ2-3; 9 bases match TRBD1. This chain's CDR3 is CSVEGQGFTDTQYF. The CDR3 DNA is TGCAGCGTCGAGGGACAGGGATTCACAGATACGCAGTATTTT.